The 6 T cell receptor beta chains below all came from one sample that was sequenced in a study of T cells in tumors after PD-1 blockade. Only in-frame clones appear in the TCRdb table, and some are missing; sequencing was by immunoSEQ multiplex PCR. The sample carries several thousand clones, less than 80% recorded once. The material was tumor tissue, obtained after anti-PD-1 treatment. All receptors derive from a human donor with basal cell carcinoma.

The chain links TRBV29-1 to TRBJ1-5; maybe TRBD1 (6 bases). V shed 7 bases and J shed 3 bases, with 13 bases lying between them. CDR3 length: 13 residues. The germline CDR1 and CDR2 sequences are SQVTM and ANQGSEA. The CDR3 here is CSAVTGINQPQHF. The DNA of the CDR3 is TGCAGCGCGGTCACAGGGATCAATCAGCCCCAGCATTTT.

This clone was observed a few times. The J gene is TRBJ2-7, the V gene TRBV6-5; no definite D call. V was cut by 6 bases and J by 0 bases, with 6 bases left in between. This CDR3 has 12 amino acids. Germline loops: CDR1 MNHEY, CDR2 SVGAGI. The CDR3 DNA follows: TGTGCCAGCAGGGCAGCCTCCTACGAGCAGTACTTC. Its translation: CASRAASYEQYF.

The DNA of the CDR3 is TGTGCCAGCAGCTCCACCATAACGCCGGGGGCCGGTTCCTACGAGCAGTACTTC. It encodes CASSSTITPGAGSYEQYF. This chain links TRBV9 with TRBJ2-7; D might be TRBD1 or TRBD2, each matching 6 bases. Germline V lookup: CDR1 SGDLS, CDR2 YYNGEE. The V and J ends lost 4 bases and 1 base respectively, with 24 bases between them. The CDR3 extends over 18 amino acids. Combining the CDR3 with reference TRBV9 and TRBJ2-7 gives the whole variable domain DSGVTQTPKHLITATGQRVTLRCSPRSGDLSVYWYQQSLDQGLQFLIQYYNGEERAKGNILERFSAQQFPDLHSELNLSSLELGDSALYFCASSSTITPGAGSYEQYFGPGTRLTVT.

This sequence joins TRBV5-1 and TRBJ2-1, with D perhaps TRBD2 (5 bases). This CDR3 contains 14 residues. The V and J ends lost 3 bases and 6 bases respectively, with 13 bases between them. Germline lookup yields CDR1 SGHRS and CDR2 YFSETQ. CDR3 in amino acids: CASSYGGSRNEQFF. CDR3 DNA sequence: TGCGCCAGCAGCTACGGAGGCAGTCGCAATGAGCAGTTCTTC.

The rearrangement links TRBV5-5 to TRBJ2-3; D gene uncertain. V was pared by 5 bases and J by 2 bases, with 15 bases between. This CDR3 region has 15 residues. Germline V gene lookup returns CDR1 SGHKS and CDR2 YYEKEE (reference sequence). CDR3 region: CASRPQLSHTDTQYF. The CDR3 DNA reads as TGTGCCAGCAGGCCCCAGCTTTCGCACACAGATACGCAGTATTTT. Combining the CDR3 with reference TRBV5-5 and TRBJ2-3 gives the whole variable domain DAGVTQSPTHLIKTRGQQVTLRCSPISGHKSVSWYQQVLGQGPQFIFQYYEKEERGRGNFPDRFSARQFPNYSSELNVNALLLGDSALYLCASRPQLSHTDTQYFGPGTRLTVL.

This clone is labeled as medium-sized. The rearrangement uses TRBV6-5 and TRBJ2-4; D remains unclear. The CDR3 spans 13 residues. Trimming took 6 bases from V and 3 from J, leaving 9 bases between them. Looked up from germline, CDR1 is MNHEY and CDR2 is SVGAGI. CDR3: CASSSKGKNIQYF. CDR3 nucleotides: TGTGCCAGCAGCTCCAAAGGCAAAAACATTCAGTACTTC.